This is a list of T cell receptor beta chains from one sample in a study of early T cells in non-severe SARS-CoV-2 infection. TCRdb passed the 5' RACE reads through MiXCR, listing each CDR3 protein once. The data contain 50,000 to 65,000 distinct CDR3 sequences, around 12% of them singletons. The sequencing sample was made of whole blood. Receptor source: an adult who was a healthcare worker with PCR-confirmed SARS-CoV-2 infection or an uninfected control (not recorded which). Each CDR3 is given without its conserved first and last residue. Each record gives: V gene, J gene, CDR3 protein.

TRBV6-2/TRBV6-3	TRBJ2-7	ASSRNYEQY
TRBV20-1	TRBJ2-3	SARVAGGQY
TRBV6-1	TRBJ2-3	ASSGTGGIDTQY
TRBV2	TRBJ2-7	ASSEAGSAPYEQY
TRBV30	TRBJ1-3	AWSVAGVGRSSGNTIY
TRBV7-9	TRBJ2-4	ASSPHRTQY
TRBV29-1	TRBJ2-1	SVVMVSSSYNEQF
TRBV9	TRBJ2-7	ASSVTSDPSYEQY
TRBV6-5	TRBJ2-3	ASSALIGDTQY
TRBV7-3	TRBJ2-2	ASSPRRGGELF
TRBV6-1	TRBJ2-2	ASRHRQLTGELF
TRBV29-1	TRBJ1-1	SVEPGYTEAF
TRBV11-2	TRBJ2-5	ASSPGRADQGTQY
TRBV7-9	TRBJ1-1	ASSSGTLYEAF
TRBV3-1	TRBJ2-5	ASSQSPTGALETQY
TRBV20-1	TRBJ1-1	SARDTGAEAF
TRBV7-2	TRBJ2-2	ASSLRGLSTGELF
TRBV12-3/TRBV12-4	TRBJ2-4	ASSLVQGAKNIQY
TRBV19	TRBJ2-1	ASSMRDNEQF